A selection of T cell receptor beta chains follows, all from one sample in a study of cytomegalovirus exposure and HLA in healthy donors. The data were produced by immunoSEQ multiplex PCR, yet TCRdb's version contains in-frame clones alone and is incomplete. The sample carries approximately 140,000 clones, roughly 76% recorded once. The sample comprised PBMCs. The receptors originated from a female donor in good health and CMV-seronegative. CDR3s include the opening cysteine and the closing phenylalanine or tryptophan. D genes are given only for firm matches. Expanded clones get a size class; other rows say once, few or many, or leave the size out.

abundance: -; j_gene: TRBJ2-2; v_gene: TRBV19; d_gene: TRBD1; len: 16; CDR3aa: CASSMGQGANTGELFF; CDR3nt: TGTGCCAGTAGTATGGGACAGGGGGCGAACACCGGGGAGCTGTTTTTT
abundance: few; j_gene: TRBJ1-5; v_gene: TRBV6-5; d_gene: -; len: 13; CDR3aa: CASSYSRIQPQHF; CDR3nt: TGTGCCAGCAGTTACTCGAGGATTCAGCCCCAGCATTTT
abundance: -; j_gene: TRBJ1-5; v_gene: TRBV28; d_gene: -; len: 17; CDR3aa: CASSLSIGGMRRQPQHF; CDR3nt: TGTGCCAGCAGTTTAAGCATAGGGGGTATGAGACGGCAGCCCCAGCATTTT
abundance: once; j_gene: TRBJ1-5; v_gene: TRBV27; d_gene: TRBD1; len: 15; CDR3aa: CASSLSTGAGQPQHF; CDR3nt: TGTGCCAGCAGTTTGTCCACAGGGGCCGGTCAGCCCCAGCATTTT
abundance: few; j_gene: TRBJ1-1; v_gene: TRBV7-9; d_gene: TRBD1; len: 14; CDR3aa: CASSTWTGGDEAFF; CDR3nt: TGTGCCAGCAGCACCTGGACAGGGGGCGACGAAGCTTTCTTT
abundance: -; j_gene: TRBJ1-1; v_gene: TRBV6-5; d_gene: TRBD1; len: 14; CDR3aa: CASRPTGAKTEAFF; CDR3nt: TGTGCCAGCAGACCGACAGGGGCGAAAACTGAAGCTTTCTTT
abundance: few; j_gene: TRBJ1-1; v_gene: TRBV29-1; d_gene: TRBD1; len: 12; CDR3aa: CSGDRGGTEAFF; CDR3nt: TGCAGCGGCGACAGGGGAGGTACTGAAGCTTTCTTT
abundance: -; j_gene: TRBJ2-7; v_gene: TRBV6-5; d_gene: -; len: 14; CDR3aa: CASSYWDKLSEQYF; CDR3nt: TGTGCCAGCAGTTACTGGGACAAACTTTCCGAGCAGTACTTC
abundance: once; j_gene: TRBJ1-4; v_gene: TRBV28; d_gene: -; len: 15; CDR3aa: CASSLYHSRGEKLFF; CDR3nt: TGTGCCAGCAGTTTATATCACAGCAGGGGTGAAAAACTGTTTTTT
abundance: -; j_gene: TRBJ1-2; v_gene: TRBV27; d_gene: -; len: 13; CDR3aa: CASSLDRLYGYTF; CDR3nt: TGTGCCAGCAGCCTGGACAGACTCTATGGCTACACCTTC
abundance: -; j_gene: TRBJ1-2; v_gene: TRBV6-5; d_gene: -; len: 15; CDR3aa: CASSPFNQADYGYTF; CDR3nt: TGTGCCAGCAGTCCATTCAACCAAGCGGACTATGGCTACACCTTC
abundance: -; j_gene: TRBJ1-2; v_gene: TRBV7-2; d_gene: -; len: 18; CDR3aa: CASSLVSLVPARDYGYTF; CDR3nt: TGTGCCAGCAGCTTAGTGTCTCTAGTCCCAGCACGGGACTATGGCTACACCTTC
abundance: -; j_gene: TRBJ2-7; v_gene: TRBV5-4; d_gene: TRBD1; len: 14; CDR3aa: CASSWTGTPYEQYF; CDR3nt: TGTGCCAGCAGTTGGACAGGGACCCCCTACGAGCAGTACTTC
abundance: once; j_gene: TRBJ1-6; v_gene: TRBV5-6; d_gene: TRBD1; len: 18; CDR3aa: CASSLAPRTGRNNSPLHF; CDR3nt: TGTGCCAGCAGCTTGGCCCCGAGGACAGGGAGAAATAATTCACCCCTCCACTTT
abundance: -; j_gene: TRBJ2-1; v_gene: TRBV5-1; d_gene: TRBD2; len: 13; CDR3aa: CASSSSGTSTRFF; CDR3nt: TGCGCCAGCAGCTCGTCCGGGACTAGCACACGGTTCTTC
abundance: -; j_gene: TRBJ1-4; v_gene: TRBV7-9; d_gene: -; len: 11; CDR3aa: CASSRGEKLFF; CDR3nt: TGTGCCAGCAGCAGGGGGGAAAAACTGTTTTTT
abundance: -; j_gene: TRBJ2-5; v_gene: TRBV2; d_gene: -; len: 14; CDR3aa: CAGSPPPGGETQYF; CDR3nt: TGTGCCGGCAGTCCCCCTCCCGGGGGAGAGACCCAGTACTTC
abundance: -; j_gene: TRBJ1-4; v_gene: TRBV2; d_gene: -; len: 15; CDR3aa: CASTQIGGRGEKLFF; CDR3nt: TGTGCCAGCACCCAAATCGGGGGAAGGGGTGAAAAACTGTTTTTT
abundance: -; j_gene: TRBJ2-7; v_gene: TRBV27; d_gene: -; len: 14; CDR3aa: CASSLSSIRDEQYF; CDR3nt: TGTGCCAGCAGTTTATCCAGTATACGGGACGAGCAGTACTTC
abundance: -; j_gene: TRBJ2-7; v_gene: TRBV18; d_gene: TRBD2; len: 15; CDR3aa: CASSPSASGGYEQYF; CDR3nt: TGTGCCAGCTCACCTTCAGCTAGCGGGGGCTACGAGCAGTACTTC
abundance: -; j_gene: TRBJ1-1; v_gene: TRBV5-1; d_gene: TRBD1; len: 16; CDR3aa: CASNIAGQVGDTEAFF; CDR3nt: TGCGCCAGCAACATTGCGGGACAGGTAGGGGACACTGAAGCTTTCTTT
abundance: -; j_gene: TRBJ1-2; v_gene: TRBV27; d_gene: TRBD1; len: 14; CDR3aa: CASSFDRGNYGYTF; CDR3nt: TGTGCCAGCAGTTTCGACAGGGGTAACTATGGCTACACCTTC
abundance: -; j_gene: TRBJ1-1; v_gene: TRBV2; d_gene: -; len: 15; CDR3aa: CASRLREAGNTEAFF; CDR3nt: TGTGCCAGCAGGCTCAGGGAAGCGGGGAACACTGAAGCTTTCTTT
abundance: -; j_gene: TRBJ1-2; v_gene: TRBV7-2; d_gene: -; len: 14; CDR3aa: CASSPYQGNYGYTF; CDR3nt: TGTGCCAGCAGCCCGTATCAGGGAAACTATGGCTACACCTTC
abundance: -; j_gene: TRBJ2-1; v_gene: TRBV7-6; d_gene: -; len: 14; CDR3aa: CASSSAGTPDEQFF; CDR3nt: TGTGCCAGCAGCTCGGCCGGGACTCCAGATGAGCAGTTCTTC
abundance: few; j_gene: TRBJ1-1; v_gene: TRBV5-6; d_gene: -; len: 15; CDR3aa: CASSSPGLRNTEAFF; CDR3nt: TGTGCCAGCAGCTCACCGGGACTGAGGAACACTGAAGCTTTCTTT
abundance: -; j_gene: TRBJ1-1; v_gene: TRBV9; d_gene: -; len: 13; CDR3aa: CASSGGIDSEAFF; CDR3nt: TGTGCCAGCAGCGGTGGGATCGACAGTGAAGCTTTCTTT
abundance: -; j_gene: TRBJ1-2; v_gene: TRBV27; d_gene: TRBD1; len: 15; CDR3aa: CASTKAGGEDYGYTF; CDR3nt: TGTGCCAGCACCAAAGCAGGGGGCGAGGACTATGGCTACACCTTC
abundance: -; j_gene: TRBJ2-1; v_gene: TRBV9; d_gene: -; len: 16; CDR3aa: CASSAPTGLGYNEQFF; CDR3nt: TGTGCCAGCAGCGCCCCAACGGGACTGGGATACAATGAGCAGTTCTTC
abundance: -; j_gene: TRBJ2-1; v_gene: TRBV5-1; d_gene: TRBD2; len: 16; CDR3aa: CASSLRLAGGTDEQFF; CDR3nt: TGCGCCAGCAGCTTGAGACTAGCGGGAGGTACGGATGAGCAGTTCTTC
abundance: few; j_gene: TRBJ1-4; v_gene: TRBV5-5; d_gene: TRBD1; len: 14; CDR3aa: CASSFAGGNEKLFF; CDR3nt: TGTGCCAGCAGCTTCGCAGGGGGAAATGAAAAACTGTTTTTT
abundance: -; j_gene: TRBJ2-1; v_gene: TRBV19; d_gene: -; len: 15; CDR3aa: CASNSILSVHNEQFF; CDR3nt: TGTGCCAGTAATAGTATCCTCTCGGTCCACAATGAGCAGTTCTTC
abundance: -; j_gene: TRBJ1-2; v_gene: TRBV29-1; d_gene: TRBD1; len: 14; CDR3aa: CSVEGGQGIYGYTF; CDR3nt: TGCAGCGTTGAAGGCGGACAGGGTATCTATGGCTACACCTTC
abundance: -; j_gene: TRBJ1-1; v_gene: TRBV4-1; d_gene: -; len: 14; CDR3aa: CASSQVKGGTEAFF; CDR3nt: TGCGCCAGCAGCCAAGTTAAGGGAGGCACTGAAGCTTTCTTT
abundance: -; j_gene: TRBJ2-4; v_gene: TRBV6-5; d_gene: -; len: 14; CDR3aa: CASSSQGAKNIQYF; CDR3nt: TGTGCCAGCAGTTCACAGGGAGCCAAAAACATTCAGTACTTC
abundance: -; j_gene: TRBJ2-7; v_gene: TRBV27; d_gene: -; len: 14; CDR3aa: CASSGRVGDYEQYF; CDR3nt: TGTGCCAGCAGCGGTAGGGTAGGGGATTACGAGCAGTACTTC
abundance: few; j_gene: TRBJ1-2; v_gene: TRBV18; d_gene: TRBD1; len: 21; CDR3aa: CASSPTWPRSSGTEKNYGYTF; CDR3nt: TGTGCCAGCTCACCCACATGGCCCCGGTCTTCCGGGACAGAGAAAAACTATGGCTACACCTTC
abundance: -; j_gene: TRBJ2-6; v_gene: TRBV19; d_gene: TRBD1; len: 16; CDR3aa: CASIPGGKAGANVLTF; CDR3nt: TGTGCCAGTATCCCAGGGGGCAAGGCTGGGGCCAACGTCCTGACTTTC
abundance: -; j_gene: TRBJ1-1; v_gene: TRBV6-5; d_gene: -; len: 11; CDR3aa: CASIIGDNTFF; CDR3nt: TGTGCCAGCATCATTGGGGACAACACTTTCTTT
abundance: -; j_gene: TRBJ2-6; v_gene: TRBV6-5; d_gene: -; len: 15; CDR3aa: CASSYQASGANVLTF; CDR3nt: TGTGCCAGCAGTTACCAGGCCTCTGGGGCCAACGTCCTGACTTTC
abundance: -; j_gene: TRBJ2-7; v_gene: TRBV7-6; d_gene: -; len: 20; CDR3aa: CASSRFGIGGTGTNPYEQYF; CDR3nt: TGTGCCAGCAGCCGTTTTGGAATTGGTGGGACCGGGACAAACCCCTACGAGCAGTACTTC
abundance: -; j_gene: TRBJ1-6; v_gene: TRBV9; d_gene: TRBD1; len: 15; CDR3aa: CASSVQGAANSPLHF; CDR3nt: TGTGCCAGCAGCGTACAGGGGGCAGCTAATTCACCCCTCCACTTT
abundance: once; j_gene: TRBJ1-1; v_gene: TRBV29-1; d_gene: -; len: 12; CDR3aa: CSASPGDTEAFF; CDR3nt: TGCAGCGCATCCCCGGGGGACACTGAAGCTTTCTTT
abundance: -; j_gene: TRBJ2-1; v_gene: TRBV9; d_gene: TRBD2; len: 15; CDR3aa: CASSGSGRPNNEQFF; CDR3nt: TGTGCCAGCAGCGGCAGCGGGAGGCCCAACAATGAGCAGTTCTTC
abundance: -; j_gene: TRBJ1-1; v_gene: TRBV7-9; d_gene: -; len: 19; CDR3aa: CSSSSTGGEGLTHHPEAFF; CDR3nt: TGTTCCAGCAGCTCCACGGGTGGGGAGGGTTTAACGCATCACCCTGAAGCTTTCTTT
abundance: -; j_gene: TRBJ2-5; v_gene: TRBV15; d_gene: -; len: 15; CDR3aa: CATSRDRGFGETQYF; CDR3nt: TGTGCCACCAGCAGAGATCGCGGATTTGGAGAGACCCAGTACTTC
abundance: -; j_gene: TRBJ1-2; v_gene: TRBV6-5; d_gene: -; len: 15; CDR3aa: CASSYRAGEVYGYTF; CDR3nt: TGTGCCAGCAGTTATAGGGCAGGGGAAGTCTATGGCTACACCTTC
abundance: once; j_gene: TRBJ2-1; v_gene: TRBV4-2; d_gene: TRBD1; len: 17; CDR3aa: CASSQKTGTGAYNEQFF; CDR3nt: TGTGCCAGCAGCCAAAAAACCGGGACAGGGGCTTACAATGAGCAGTTCTTC
abundance: -; j_gene: TRBJ2-4; v_gene: TRBV19; d_gene: -; len: 15; CDR3aa: CASSIVGQSKNIQYF; CDR3nt: TGTGCCAGTAGTATAGTAGGACAGTCCAAAAACATTCAGTACTTC
abundance: -; j_gene: TRBJ2-3; v_gene: TRBV6-1; d_gene: -; len: 14; CDR3aa: CASRVIGGRDTQYF; CDR3nt: TGTGCCAGCAGGGTAATCGGGGGGCGGGATACGCAGTATTTT
abundance: -; j_gene: TRBJ1-2; v_gene: TRBV28; d_gene: -; len: 14; CDR3aa: CASSRPQGYYGYTF; CDR3nt: TGTGCCAGCAGTCGCCCACAGGGCTACTATGGCTACACCTTC
abundance: few; j_gene: TRBJ2-7; v_gene: TRBV14; d_gene: -; len: 12; CDR3aa: CASSPQGDEQYF; CDR3nt: TGTGCCAGCAGCCCCCAGGGTGACGAGCAGTACTTC
abundance: -; j_gene: TRBJ1-3; v_gene: TRBV7-8; d_gene: -; len: 13; CDR3aa: CATRLRRGNTIYF; CDR3nt: TGTGCCACCCGTCTTCGGAGAGGAAACACCATATATTTT
abundance: -; j_gene: TRBJ1-1; v_gene: TRBV6-4; d_gene: TRBD1; len: 13; CDR3aa: CASSGDRVTEAFF; CDR3nt: TGTGCCAGCAGTGGGGACAGGGTCACTGAAGCTTTCTTT
abundance: -; j_gene: TRBJ1-1; v_gene: TRBV28; d_gene: -; len: 16; CDR3aa: CASSLGWRVMNTEAFF; CDR3nt: TGTGCCAGCAGTTTAGGTTGGCGGGTCATGAACACTGAAGCTTTCTTT